Below, 2 T cell receptor beta chains from the same sample are listed, as sequenced in a study of identical twins. In TCRdb, the 5' RACE reads were re-called with MiXCR into one record per CDR3 protein. This table has about 530,000 distinct CDR3 sequences, around 15% appearing once. The same data also contributed to another study, on yellow fever vaccine responses in identical twins.

Material: CD4+ T cells sorted from blood. These receptors all stem from a young woman in good health.

This sequence joins TRBV5-1 and TRBJ1-2; D unresolved. The CDR3 covers 14 residues. V was cut by 0 bases and J by 4 bases, with 10 bases left in between. Germline V gives CDR1 SGHRS, CDR2 YFSETQ. The CDR3 DNA reads TGCGCCAGCAGCTTGGATGGTAACCTCTATGGCTACACCTTC. Translation gives CASSLDGNLYGYTF.

This clonotype was detected a few times. The chain links TRBV3-1 to TRBJ1-2, with TRBD1 matching 8 bases. Trimming at V came to 1 base and at J to 5 bases, leaving 3 bases not matched to a gene. The CDR3 consists of 14 residues. Germline CDR1 reads LGHDT; CDR2 reads YNNKEL (reference sequence). As DNA, the CDR3 is TGTGCCAGCAGCCAAGGGGACAGGTATTATGGCTACACCTTC. It translates to CASSQGDRYYGYTF.